What follows are 10 T cell receptor beta chains derived from one specimen sequenced in a study of T cells in women clearing cervical HPV infection. Repertoires were generated with immunoSEQ multiplex PCR, while TCRdb's copy carries only in-frame clones and drops some. This sample lists around 20,000 clones; its ten largest clones have roughly 4.7%. Sequenced sample: blood buffy coat. The receptors stem from a woman between 18 and 70 years old with a cervical HPV16 infection that either progressed to CIN3+ or cleared (not recorded which).

Worth noting for this clone: The sequence runs out 3 residues before the end of the CDR3; the remainder is reconstructed from the germline J gene. The gene calls are TRBV18 and TRBJ2-7; D is uncertain. Germline V gives CDR1 KGHSH, CDR2 LQKENI. V lost 2 bases and J lost 2, with 7 bases in between. The CDR3 spans 13 residues. CDR3 protein: CASSPSLAYEQYF. The CDR3 bases that were read are TGTGCCAGCTCACCAAGCCTAGCCTACGAG.

Details on this clone: The read comes to an end 3 residues before the CDR3 does, leaving the germline J gene to fill in the end. V gene TRBV20-1 combines with J gene TRBJ2-7, with 9 bases aligning to TRBD2. This CDR3 contains 14 residues. V gave up 3 bases and J gave up 2 bases; unmatched junction bases: 5. The germline CDR1 and CDR2 sequences are DFQATT and SNEGSKA (reference sequence). The CDR3 is CSASWAGGPYEQYF. CDR3 DNA (partial): TGCAGTGCTAGTTGGGCGGGGGGGCCCTACGAG.

As concerns this clone: The read gets to within 3 residues of the CDR3 end, and the germline J gene fills in the rest. J is TRBJ2-1 and V is TRBV7-9; D perhaps matches TRBD1 (5 bases). Germline-derived CDR1 and CDR2 are SEHNR and FQNEAQ (reference sequence). Trimming stripped 1 base from V and 8 bases from J, with 6 bases between. The CDR3 loop spans 12 amino acids. The CDR3 spells CASSLVGHEQFF. The CDR3 bases that were read are TGTGCCAGCAGCTTAGTGGGGCATGAG.

Comment on this clone: The CDR3 extends 3 residues past the end of the read, so its final part is completed from the germline J gene. The V and J genes are TRBV30 and TRBJ1-6; 9 nucleotides line up with TRBD1. The CDR3 loop spans 18 amino acids. With V trimmed by 5 bases and J by 8 bases, 19 bases remained unmatched. The V gene's germline CDR1 is GTSNPN and CDR2 SVGIG (reference sequence). Incomplete CDR3 DNA: TGTGCCTGGGCGAGCAACAGGGGGCTTGGTCGAGTGCATTCACCC. Amino acids: CAWASNRGLGRVHSP. The whole CDR3 is CAWASNRGLGRVHSPLHF. Based on the CDR3 plus reference TRBV30 and TRBJ1-6, the full variable domain is SQTIHQWPATLVQPVGSPLSLECTVEGTSNPNLYWYRQAAGRGLQLLFYSVGIGQISSEVPQNLSASRPQDRQFILSSKKLLLSDSGFYLCAWASNRGLGRVHSPLHFGNGTRLTVT.

In regard to this clone: The CDR3 is cut off 3 residues early in the read; its end comes from the germline J gene. The V call is TRBV4-2, the J call TRBJ2-1, with 12 bases aligning to TRBD2. The CDR3 is made up of 17 amino acids. The germline gives CDR1 LGHNA, CDR2 YNFKEQ. The J segment lost 2 bases and the V segment lost 4 bases, leaving 6 bases of the junction unmatched. The CDR3 DNA, read in part, is TGTGCCAGCAGCCCTGGGGCTAGCGGGGGGGCCTACAATGAG. Protein: CASSPGASGGAYNE. The complete CDR3 protein is CASSPGASGGAYNEQFF.

On this clone itself: The read terminates 3 residues ahead of where the CDR3 ends, so the germline J gene completes it. This chain links TRBV4-1 with TRBJ2-1, with 10 bases matching TRBD1. V lost 3 bases and J lost 6; bases outside the gene matches: 8. The germline V gene has CDR1 MGHRA and CDR2 YSYEKL. CDR3 length: 16 residues. The CDR3 bases that were read are TGCGCCAGCAGCCAGGGGACAGGGGAAGGAATCAATGAG. Amino acid sequence: CASSQGTGEGINE. The CDR3 reads in full as CASSQGTGEGINEQFF.

A remark on this clone: The CDR3 goes on 3 residues after the read ends, and that part is filled in from the germline J gene. This chain joins TRBV19 and TRBJ2-3, with 9 bases that match TRBD1. The V and J ends lost 0 bases and 0 bases, in that order; junction bases with no gene match: 7. The CDR3 has 18 residues. CDR1 is LNHDA and CDR2 is SQIVND in the germline V gene (reference sequence). The covered CDR3 bases are TGTGCCAGTAGTATAGAGGGAAACAGGGGGCTGAGCACAGATACG. Its translation: CASSIEGNRGLSTDT. The full CDR3 protein reads CASSIEGNRGLSTDTQYF.

To note about this clone: The CDR3 is cut off 3 residues early in the read; its end comes from the germline J gene. The V and J genes are TRBV15 and TRBJ1-6; possible D gene TRBD1, 6 bases. The CDR3 is made up of 15 amino acids. Germline V gives CDR1 LNHNV, CDR2 YYDKDF (reference sequence). The V and J ends lost 0 bases and 8 bases respectively, with 11 bases between them. CDR3 bases read: TGTGCCACCAGCAGAGATTGGGGGCGGGATTCACCC. Amino acids: CATSRDWGRDSP. The whole CDR3 region reads CATSRDWGRDSPLHF. Complete variable domain (other parts from reference TRBV15 and TRBJ1-6): DAMVIQNPRYQVTQFGKPVTLSCSQTLNHNVMYWYQQKSSQAPKLLFHYYDKDFNNEADTPDNFQSRRPNTSFCFLDIRSPGLGDTAMYLCATSRDWGRDSPLHFGNGTRLTVT.

Points on this clone: The CDR3 goes on 3 residues after the read ends, and that part is filled in from the germline J gene. The J gene is TRBJ1-3, the V gene TRBV4-1; D is unclear. Trimming took off 1 base at V and 0 bases at J, with 4 bases between the two ends. Germline CDR1 reads MGHRA; CDR2 reads YSYEKL. The CDR3 totals 14 residues. The CDR3 DNA, read in part, is TGCGCCAGCAGCCAAGGGCCCTCTGGAAACACC. Amino acid sequence: CASSQGPSGNT. The whole CDR3 is CASSQGPSGNTIYF.

As for this clone: The read halts 3 residues ahead of the CDR3 end, with the missing end drawn from the germline J gene. The rearrangement uses TRBV5-1 and TRBJ2-3; D gene unclear. This CDR3 has 14 amino acids. The V end was cut by 0 bases, the J end by 4 bases, with 9 bases between. Germline V gene lookup returns CDR1 SGHRS and CDR2 YFSETQ. Incomplete CDR3 DNA: TGCGCCAGCAGCTTGGACGAAGGCTCAGATACG. It translates to CASSLDEGSDT. The complete CDR3 protein is CASSLDEGSDTQYF.